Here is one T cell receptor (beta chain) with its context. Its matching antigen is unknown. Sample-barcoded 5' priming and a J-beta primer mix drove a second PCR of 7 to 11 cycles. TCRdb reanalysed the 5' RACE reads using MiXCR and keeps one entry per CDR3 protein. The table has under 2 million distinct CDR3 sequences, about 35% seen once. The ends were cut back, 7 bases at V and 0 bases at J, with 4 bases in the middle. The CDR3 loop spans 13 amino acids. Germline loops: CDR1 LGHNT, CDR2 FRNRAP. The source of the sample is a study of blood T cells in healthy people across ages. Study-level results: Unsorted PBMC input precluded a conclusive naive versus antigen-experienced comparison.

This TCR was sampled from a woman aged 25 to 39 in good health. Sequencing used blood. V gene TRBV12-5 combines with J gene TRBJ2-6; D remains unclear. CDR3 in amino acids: CASAISGANVLTF. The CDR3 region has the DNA TGTGCTAGTGCTATCTCTGGGGCCAACGTCCTGACTTTC.